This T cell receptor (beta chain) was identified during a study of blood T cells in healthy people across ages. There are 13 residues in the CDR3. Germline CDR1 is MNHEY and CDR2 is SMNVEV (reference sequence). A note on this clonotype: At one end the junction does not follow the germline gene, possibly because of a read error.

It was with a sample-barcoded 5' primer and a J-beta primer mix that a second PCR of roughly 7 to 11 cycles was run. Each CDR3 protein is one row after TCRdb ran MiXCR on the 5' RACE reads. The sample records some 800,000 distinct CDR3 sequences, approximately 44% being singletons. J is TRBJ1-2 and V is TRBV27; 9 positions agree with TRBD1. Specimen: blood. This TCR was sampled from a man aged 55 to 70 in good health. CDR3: CTSSPGQGCGYTF. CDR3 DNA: TGTACCAGCAGCCCGGGACAGGGATGTGGCTACACCTTC.